These T cell receptor beta chains were read from a single sample in a study of blood T cell repertoires in COVID-19. TCRdb's table, derived via immunoSEQ multiplex PCR, lists solely in-frame clones and lacks some. Among approximately 200,000 clones listed, over 80% were seen once. The sequenced material came from peripheral blood. Receptors originate from a young woman with acute or convalescent COVID-19. The CDR3 runs from the conserved cysteine through the conserved F or W. The order of the fields is D gene, V gene, J gene, clone size, CDR3 protein, CDR3 DNA. A D gene is named only where the DNA matches it firmly. Part of the rows lack a size; the others show once, few, many or a class for expanded clones.

d_gene: NA
v_gene: TRBV7-8
j_gene: TRBJ1-1
abundance: NA
CDR3aa: CASSSDTEAFF
CDR3nt: TGTGCCAGCAGCTCCGACACTGAAGCTTTCTTT

d_gene: NA
v_gene: TRBV11-2
j_gene: TRBJ2-7
abundance: NA
CDR3aa: CASSLVGGAQYEQYF
CDR3nt: TGTGCCAGCAGCTTAGTGGGGGGAGCTCAATACGAGCAGTACTTC

d_gene: NA
v_gene: TRBV5-1
j_gene: TRBJ1-2
abundance: NA
CDR3aa: CASSGGSLNYGYTF
CDR3nt: TGCGCCAGCAGCGGGGGGAGTCTCAACTATGGCTACACCTTC

d_gene: NA
v_gene: TRBV7-2
j_gene: TRBJ1-1
abundance: NA
CDR3aa: CASGSGGAFF
CDR3nt: TGTGCCAGCGGCTCGGGGGGAGCTTTCTTT

d_gene: NA
v_gene: TRBV11-2
j_gene: TRBJ1-2
abundance: NA
CDR3aa: CASSLEIQRIPNYGYTF
CDR3nt: TGTGCCAGCAGCTTAGAAATCCAGCGAATACCAAACTATGGCTACACCTTC

d_gene: NA
v_gene: TRBV14
j_gene: TRBJ2-7
abundance: NA
CDR3aa: CASSPEGRLYEQYF
CDR3nt: TGTGCCAGCAGCCCGGAGGGCCGCCTCTACGAGCAGTACTTC

d_gene: NA
v_gene: TRBV19
j_gene: TRBJ1-1
abundance: NA
CDR3aa: CASKSQGTEAFF
CDR3nt: TGTGCCAGTAAAAGTCAGGGAACTGAAGCCTTCTTT

d_gene: NA
v_gene: TRBV5-1
j_gene: TRBJ1-3
abundance: few
CDR3aa: CASSQGGRLTGNTIYF
CDR3nt: TGCGCCAGCAGCCAAGGAGGACGCCTCACTGGAAACACCATATATTTT

d_gene: NA
v_gene: TRBV3-1/TRBV3-2
j_gene: TRBJ1-2
abundance: once
CDR3aa: CASSKDRRANYGYTF
CDR3nt: TGTGCCAGCAGCAAAGACCGTAGAGCTAACTATGGCTACACCTTC

d_gene: NA
v_gene: TRBV27
j_gene: TRBJ1-5
abundance: NA
CDR3aa: CASRGGQGQPQHF
CDR3nt: TGTGCCAGCAGGGGGGGGCAGGGTCAGCCCCAGCATTTT

d_gene: NA
v_gene: TRBV28
j_gene: TRBJ1-1
abundance: NA
CDR3aa: CASSFQGRNTEAFF
CDR3nt: TGTGCCAGCAGTTTCCAGGGGAGGAACACTGAAGCTTTCTTT

d_gene: NA
v_gene: TRBV9
j_gene: TRBJ1-5
abundance: NA
CDR3aa: CASSTTGLNQPQHF
CDR3nt: TGTGCCAGCAGCACTACAGGGCTCAATCAGCCCCAGCATTTT

d_gene: TRBD1
v_gene: TRBV4-3
j_gene: TRBJ1-1
abundance: NA
CDR3aa: CASSPGQYSAEAFF
CDR3nt: TGCGCCAGCAGCCCGGGACAGTATAGCGCTGAAGCTTTCTTT

d_gene: TRBD1
v_gene: TRBV7-2
j_gene: TRBJ1-5
abundance: NA
CDR3aa: CASSDRVNQPQHF
CDR3nt: TGTGCCAGCAGCGACAGGGTCAATCAGCCCCAGCATTTT

d_gene: NA
v_gene: TRBV3-1/TRBV3-2
j_gene: TRBJ1-2
abundance: NA
CDR3aa: CASSQGQVAYTF
CDR3nt: TGTGCCAGCAGCCAAGGACAGGTTGCCTACACCTTC

d_gene: NA
v_gene: TRBV7-6
j_gene: TRBJ2-3
abundance: NA
CDR3aa: CASNTQYF
CDR3nt: TGTGCCAGTAATACGCAGTATTTT

d_gene: NA
v_gene: TRBV3-1/TRBV3-2
j_gene: TRBJ1-2
abundance: NA
CDR3aa: CASSQADRVVGYTF
CDR3nt: TGTGCCAGCAGCCAAGCGGACAGAGTAGTTGGCTACACCTTC

d_gene: NA
v_gene: TRBV28
j_gene: TRBJ2-3
abundance: NA
CDR3aa: CASSPHGQRTDTQYF
CDR3nt: TGTGCCAGCAGCCCACACGGACAGCGCACAGATACGCAGTATTTT

d_gene: NA
v_gene: TRBV24-1
j_gene: TRBJ2-1
abundance: NA
CDR3aa: CATSDRAGSPRGEQFF
CDR3nt: TGTGCCACCAGTGATAGGGCGGGGAGCCCTCGTGGAGAGCAGTTCTTC

d_gene: TRBD1
v_gene: TRBV5-1
j_gene: TRBJ1-1
abundance: few
CDR3aa: CASSLVGQRNTEAFF
CDR3nt: TGCGCCAGCAGCTTAGTGGGACAGAGGAACACTGAAGCTTTCTTT

d_gene: TRBD2
v_gene: TRBV30
j_gene: TRBJ2-1
abundance: NA
CDR3aa: CAWARLAGVLGEQFF
CDR3nt: TGTGCCTGGGCGAGGCTAGCGGGCGTCTTGGGTGAGCAGTTCTTC

d_gene: NA
v_gene: TRBV5-6
j_gene: TRBJ2-7
abundance: few
CDR3aa: CASSPRGRGSREQYF
CDR3nt: TGTGCCAGCAGCCCACGGGGCAGGGGATCTCGCGAGCAGTACTTC

d_gene: TRBD2
v_gene: TRBV7-2
j_gene: TRBJ2-7
abundance: NA
CDR3aa: CASRLAGGLSGEQYF
CDR3nt: TGTGCCAGCAGACTAGCGGGAGGTCTATCTGGGGAGCAGTACTTC

d_gene: NA
v_gene: TRBV21-1
j_gene: TRBJ1-3
abundance: NA
CDR3aa: CASSKEGGAGGSGNTIYF
CDR3nt: TGTGCCAGCAGCAAAGAAGGGGGCGCAGGGGGCTCTGGAAACACCATATATTTT

d_gene: TRBD2
v_gene: TRBV6-2/TRBV6-3
j_gene: TRBJ2-1
abundance: NA
CDR3aa: CASSPSAGLHLVPFF
CDR3nt: TGTGCCAGCAGCCCATCCGCGGGACTACACCTAGTACCGTTCTTC

d_gene: TRBD2
v_gene: TRBV15
j_gene: TRBJ2-2
abundance: NA
CDR3aa: CATSRLLAGGSGAGELFF
CDR3nt: TGTGCCACCAGCAGATTACTAGCGGGGGGCTCCGGGGCCGGGGAGCTGTTTTTT

d_gene: TRBD2
v_gene: TRBV28
j_gene: TRBJ2-3
abundance: NA
CDR3aa: CASSLGLAGGTDTQYF
CDR3nt: TGTGCCAGCAGTTTAGGGCTAGCGGGGGGGACAGATACGCAGTATTTT

d_gene: NA
v_gene: TRBV28
j_gene: TRBJ1-4
abundance: once
CDR3aa: CASSLGGTTNEKLFF
CDR3nt: TGTGCCAGCAGTTTAGGAGGGACAACTAATGAAAAACTGTTTTTT

d_gene: NA
v_gene: TRBV6-2/TRBV6-3
j_gene: TRBJ2-2
abundance: once
CDR3aa: CASSYSSPGELFF
CDR3nt: TGTGCCAGCAGTTACTCGAGTCCCGGGGAGCTGTTTTTT

d_gene: TRBD1
v_gene: TRBV19
j_gene: TRBJ1-1
abundance: once
CDR3aa: CASSIDRTGNTEAFF
CDR3nt: TGTGCCAGTAGTATAGATCGGACAGGGAACACTGAAGCTTTCTTT

d_gene: NA
v_gene: TRBV18
j_gene: TRBJ1-1
abundance: few
CDR3aa: CASSLYRDPEAFF
CDR3nt: TGTGCCAGCTCACTCTACAGGGATCCTGAAGCTTTCTTT

d_gene: TRBD1
v_gene: TRBV28
j_gene: TRBJ1-2
abundance: NA
CDR3aa: CASSSGQGARGYTF
CDR3nt: TGTGCCAGCAGTTCGGGACAGGGGGCGCGTGGCTACACCTTC

d_gene: NA
v_gene: TRBV7-6
j_gene: TRBJ1-1
abundance: NA
CDR3aa: CASSRGTGKDTEAFF
CDR3nt: TGTGCCAGCAGTCGCGGTACAGGGAAGGACACTGAAGCTTTCTTT

d_gene: TRBD1
v_gene: TRBV28
j_gene: TRBJ2-7
abundance: NA
CDR3aa: CASVSLPGQAYEQYF
CDR3nt: TGTGCCAGCGTAAGCCTCCCGGGACAGGCATACGAGCAGTACTTC

d_gene: NA
v_gene: TRBV4-1
j_gene: TRBJ1-2
abundance: NA
CDR3aa: CASSQVDTRGYYGYTF
CDR3nt: TGCGCCAGCAGCCAAGTAGATACTAGGGGGTACTATGGCTACACCTTC

d_gene: NA
v_gene: TRBV10-3
j_gene: TRBJ2-3
abundance: NA
CDR3aa: CAISDRGQASADTQYF
CDR3nt: TGTGCCATCAGTGATCGGGGTCAGGCCAGCGCAGATACGCAGTATTTT

d_gene: NA
v_gene: TRBV12-3/TRBV12-4
j_gene: TRBJ1-2
abundance: NA
CDR3aa: CASSFSPYGYTF
CDR3nt: TGTGCCAGCAGTTTCTCCCCCTATGGCTACACCTTC

d_gene: TRBD1
v_gene: TRBV14
j_gene: TRBJ2-1
abundance: NA
CDR3aa: CASSQGQVRLNEQFF
CDR3nt: TGTGCCAGCAGCCAGGGACAGGTCCGACTCAATGAGCAGTTCTTC

d_gene: TRBD2
v_gene: TRBV11-2
j_gene: TRBJ2-1
abundance: NA
CDR3aa: CASSFWGGSEQFF
CDR3nt: TGTGCCAGCAGCTTTTGGGGCGGGAGTGAGCAGTTCTTC

d_gene: TRBD1
v_gene: TRBV5-1
j_gene: TRBJ1-6
abundance: NA
CDR3aa: CASSLGRGPSPLHF
CDR3nt: TGCGCCAGCAGCTTAGGCAGGGGGCCTTCACCCCTCCACTTT

d_gene: NA
v_gene: TRBV10-2
j_gene: TRBJ2-1
abundance: once
CDR3aa: CAVQEIRRDEQFF
CDR3nt: TGCGCCGTACAGGAGATCCGTCGGGATGAGCAGTTCTTC

d_gene: NA
v_gene: TRBV19
j_gene: TRBJ1-4
abundance: NA
CDR3aa: CASSIKPVNEKLFF
CDR3nt: TGTGCCAGTAGTATAAAACCAGTTAATGAAAAACTGTTTTTT

d_gene: NA
v_gene: TRBV27
j_gene: TRBJ1-2
abundance: once
CDR3aa: CASRGGVYGYTF
CDR3nt: TGTGCCAGCAGGGGAGGAGTCTATGGCTACACCTTC

d_gene: NA
v_gene: TRBV28
j_gene: TRBJ1-5
abundance: NA
CDR3aa: CASSEQAQPQHF
CDR3nt: TGTGCCAGCAGTGAACAGGCTCAGCCCCAGCATTTT

d_gene: NA
v_gene: TRBV6-4
j_gene: TRBJ1-2
abundance: NA
CDR3aa: CASSSGRGGFGYTF
CDR3nt: TGTGCCAGCAGTAGCGGCAGGGGAGGGTTCGGCTACACCTTC

d_gene: NA
v_gene: TRBV19
j_gene: TRBJ1-2
abundance: once
CDR3aa: CASSIVNYGYTF
CDR3nt: TGTGCCAGTAGTATCGTCAACTATGGCTACACCTTC

d_gene: TRBD2
v_gene: TRBV25-1
j_gene: TRBJ2-5
abundance: NA
CDR3aa: CASSGLAGVLAETQYF
CDR3nt: TGTGCCAGCAGTGGACTAGCGGGGGTACTGGCGGAGACCCAGTACTTC

d_gene: TRBD1
v_gene: TRBV24-1
j_gene: TRBJ2-3
abundance: NA
CDR3aa: CATSEAGTGAHTSDTQYF
CDR3nt: TGTGCCACCAGTGAGGCCGGGACAGGGGCACACACATCAGATACGCAGTATTTT

d_gene: TRBD1
v_gene: TRBV3-1/TRBV3-2
j_gene: TRBJ1-1
abundance: NA
CDR3aa: CASSFGQGYTEAFF
CDR3nt: TGTGCCAGCAGCTTCGGACAGGGGTATACTGAAGCTTTCTTT

d_gene: NA
v_gene: TRBV10-3
j_gene: TRBJ2-1
abundance: NA
CDR3aa: CAIRGSSYNEQFF
CDR3nt: TGTGCCATCAGGGGGAGCTCCTACAATGAGCAGTTCTTC